This TCR beta chain is from a study of graft-versus-host responses after intestinal transplantation. Produced via immunoSEQ multiplex PCR; TCRdb's table is partial and in-frame only. The table records over 10,000 clones, 70% to 90% of them present only once. Points on this clone: Its antigen is unidentified.

Findings and caveats of the study: Declines in HvG clones occurring early post-transplant were associated with peak circulating GvH clone levels. Investigators detected GvH clones in recipient marrow, with some emerging earlier in ileum or blood.

Germline V lookup: CDR1 SGHAT, CDR2 FQNNGV. V shed 2 bases and J shed 4 bases, with 9 bases lying between them. The CDR3 loop spans 14 amino acids. The chain uses TRBV11-2 and TRBJ2-1, with D possibly TRBD1 on 6 matching bases. This sample comprised PBMCs, obtained after intestinal transplantation. This receptor was taken from a human patient who received an intestinal transplant, so some T cells may come from the graft donor. CDR3 sequence: CASSLLDRYNEQFF. CDR3 DNA: TGTGCCAGCAGCTTATTGGACAGATACAATGAGCAGTTCTTC.